Sequencing of this T cell receptor (beta chain) was carried out in a study of siplizumab effects on memory and regulatory T cells. Remarks on this clone: The antigen remains undetermined.

The germline V gene has CDR1 MNHNY and CDR2 SVGAGI (reference sequence). The CDR3 is made up of 12 amino acids. Trimming pared 8 bases from V and 1 base from J, leaving 8 bases between. Notes on the study in general: In unstimulated cells, naive T cells appeared more diverse than memory T cells and seemed major alloresponse contributors. Suppression by proliferating Tregs derived from siplizumab cultures was not verified. In siplizumab conditions, mappable alloreactive CD4+ clones averaged about 69% Treg-derived, against 25% to 30% in controls. Alloreactive sequences traceable to unstimulated CD4+ memory cells declined significantly under siplizumab.

Data came from immunoSEQ multiplex PCR; TCRdb stores just in-frame clones and leaves some out. The sample gives nearly 85,000 clones, roughly 86% of which show up once; more than 1.5% is in the top ten. V is TRBV6-6 and J is TRBJ1-2; D uncertain. This TCR was sampled from a human donor in good health. Sequencing was carried out using Tregs sorted from blood. Here the CDR3 DNA reads TGTGCCAGCGTGGGCAATAACTATGGCTACACCTTC. Translation gives CASVGNNYGYTF.